A selection of T cell receptor beta chains follows, all from one sample in a study of cytomegalovirus exposure and HLA in healthy donors. TCRdb keeps only in-frame clones here, not all; method: immunoSEQ multiplex PCR. In the table there are roughly 170,000 clones, 77% of which are singletons. Sequenced sample: PBMCs. Source of these receptors: a woman under 40 in good health and CMV-seropositive. Both conserved end residues are part of each CDR3.

j_call: TRBJ1-1
cdr3_length: 15
v_call: TRBV15
cdr3_aa: CATSILTEPSTEAFF

j_call: TRBJ2-2
cdr3_length: 16
v_call: TRBV2
cdr3_aa: CASREGLAGVTGELFF

j_call: TRBJ1-3
cdr3_length: 19
v_call: TRBV27
cdr3_aa: CASSATPRLTSYSGNTIYF

j_call: TRBJ1-3
cdr3_length: 14
v_call: TRBV21-1
cdr3_aa: CASSTGVSGNTIYF

j_call: TRBJ2-7
cdr3_length: 13
v_call: TRBV6-1
cdr3_aa: CASSETTLYEQYF

j_call: TRBJ2-7
cdr3_length: 12
v_call: TRBV28
cdr3_aa: CASSPPTNEQYF

j_call: TRBJ1-2
cdr3_length: 15
v_call: TRBV27
cdr3_aa: CASSPAGGRNYGYTF

j_call: TRBJ2-7
cdr3_length: 16
v_call: TRBV27
cdr3_aa: CASSPLGLAGGPEQYF

j_call: TRBJ2-3
cdr3_length: 16
v_call: TRBV6-1
cdr3_aa: CASSEAPAGGPDTQYF

j_call: TRBJ1-5
cdr3_length: 16
v_call: TRBV7-8
cdr3_aa: CASSLEGAGNYQPQHF

j_call: TRBJ1-2
cdr3_length: 16
v_call: TRBV5-6
cdr3_aa: CASSLVRSSGRYGYTF

j_call: TRBJ2-5
cdr3_length: 20
v_call: TRBV28
cdr3_aa: CASGFSGTGKDELGVETQYF

j_call: TRBJ1-2
cdr3_length: 12
v_call: TRBV6-5
cdr3_aa: CASAAVNYGYTF

j_call: TRBJ1-1
cdr3_length: 15
v_call: TRBV4-3
cdr3_aa: CASSQAVHTNTEAFF

j_call: TRBJ1-3
cdr3_length: 15
v_call: TRBV2
cdr3_aa: CASSVQGLSGNTIYF

j_call: TRBJ1-4
cdr3_length: 15
v_call: TRBV2
cdr3_aa: CASSNRDSQGEKLFF

j_call: TRBJ2-5
cdr3_length: 16
v_call: TRBV27
cdr3_aa: CASSLLLAGGPETQYF

j_call: TRBJ1-2
cdr3_length: 14
v_call: TRBV18
cdr3_aa: CASSPQQGANGYTF

j_call: TRBJ2-5
cdr3_length: 13
v_call: TRBV14
cdr3_aa: CASSQGPWETQYF

j_call: TRBJ1-1
cdr3_length: 15
v_call: TRBV2
cdr3_aa: CASSEVDSMNTEAFF

j_call: TRBJ2-3
cdr3_length: 12
v_call: TRBV2
cdr3_aa: CASRPPQSTQYF

j_call: TRBJ1-2
cdr3_length: 14
v_call: TRBV30
cdr3_aa: CAWSVQGKNYGYTF

j_call: TRBJ2-3
cdr3_length: 15
v_call: TRBV19
cdr3_aa: CATRDNPSSTDTQYF

j_call: TRBJ2-3
cdr3_length: 13
v_call: TRBV28
cdr3_aa: CASSVTGTDTQYF

j_call: TRBJ2-7
cdr3_length: 18
v_call: TRBV6-1
cdr3_aa: CASSDYLLAGGSSYEQYF

j_call: TRBJ2-7
cdr3_length: 13
v_call: TRBV6-5
cdr3_aa: CASSYGHSYEQYF

j_call: TRBJ2-7
cdr3_length: 14
v_call: TRBV19
cdr3_aa: CASSYRWSSYEQYF

j_call: TRBJ2-7
cdr3_length: 11
v_call: TRBV2
cdr3_aa: CASSVPGEQYF

j_call: TRBJ1-2
cdr3_length: 15
v_call: TRBV30
cdr3_aa: CAWSVPPGVRYGYTF

j_call: TRBJ2-7
cdr3_length: 11
v_call: TRBV29-1
cdr3_aa: CSVEEKYEQYF

j_call: TRBJ2-7
cdr3_length: 16
v_call: TRBV7-7
cdr3_aa: CASSLGMGGGVDEQYF

j_call: TRBJ2-7
cdr3_length: 13
v_call: TRBV27
cdr3_aa: CASSLSADYEQYF

j_call: TRBJ1-1
cdr3_length: 16
v_call: TRBV28
cdr3_aa: CASPPRGRIMNTEAFF

j_call: TRBJ2-5
cdr3_length: 14
v_call: TRBV7-9
cdr3_aa: CASSLSQYQETQYF

j_call: TRBJ2-2
cdr3_length: 11
v_call: TRBV28
cdr3_aa: CASSLEGELFF

j_call: TRBJ2-3
cdr3_length: 15
v_call: TRBV5-5
cdr3_aa: CASSLGLTVTDTQYF

j_call: TRBJ2-5
cdr3_length: 17
v_call: TRBV21-1
cdr3_aa: CASSKAGRTRGGETQYF

j_call: TRBJ1-1
cdr3_length: 15
v_call: TRBV28
cdr3_aa: CASSLEAPLNTEAFF

j_call: TRBJ2-2
cdr3_length: 15
v_call: TRBV5-4
cdr3_aa: CASSIDILNTGELFF

j_call: TRBJ2-2
cdr3_length: 17
v_call: TRBV27
cdr3_aa: CAIGTSGSVANTGELFF

j_call: TRBJ2-3
cdr3_length: 15
v_call: TRBV4-3
cdr3_aa: CASSQDGREADTQYF

j_call: TRBJ1-2
cdr3_length: 12
v_call: TRBV30
cdr3_aa: CAWGVMNYGYTF

j_call: TRBJ2-5
cdr3_length: 14
v_call: TRBV7-2
cdr3_aa: CASSTEPFQETQYF

j_call: TRBJ2-7
cdr3_length: 14
v_call: TRBV27
cdr3_aa: CASSSPGLDDEQYF

j_call: TRBJ2-3
cdr3_length: 13
v_call: TRBV19
cdr3_aa: CASRTSGTDTQYF

j_call: TRBJ2-7
cdr3_length: 14
v_call: TRBV30
cdr3_aa: CAWSSRTGAYEQYF

j_call: TRBJ2-1
cdr3_length: 15
v_call: TRBV6-4
cdr3_aa: CASSELWGGYNEQFF

j_call: TRBJ1-2
cdr3_length: 13
v_call: TRBV7-9
cdr3_aa: CASSETGYYGYTF

j_call: TRBJ2-1
cdr3_length: 18
v_call: TRBV4-1
cdr3_aa: CASSQDLSGRQINNEQFF

j_call: TRBJ2-1
cdr3_length: 21
v_call: TRBV7-2
cdr3_aa: CASSLAPSYPSTGSPYNEQFF

j_call: TRBJ1-1
cdr3_length: 16
v_call: TRBV28
cdr3_aa: CASSLNGGEIRAEAFF

j_call: TRBJ2-1
cdr3_length: 17
v_call: TRBV4-2
cdr3_aa: CASSQDGLAGAPGEQFF

j_call: TRBJ1-1
cdr3_length: 12
v_call: TRBV29-1
cdr3_aa: CSGTGGTLNAFF

j_call: TRBJ1-2
cdr3_length: 14
v_call: TRBV4-3
cdr3_aa: CASSQEWGNYGYTF

j_call: TRBJ2-7
cdr3_length: 16
v_call: TRBV19
cdr3_aa: CASSPRTSGRDYEQYF

j_call: TRBJ1-2
cdr3_length: 13
v_call: TRBV29-1
cdr3_aa: CSVLDNTNYGYTF